The 25 T cell receptor beta chains listed next were all sequenced from one sample in a study of shared clonotypes between healthy human individuals. The table came from immunoSEQ multiplex PCR; TCRdb's copy has only in-frame clones and leaves some out. The data hold approximately 2.5 million clones, with approximately 93% observed a single time. Sequenced input: naive CD4+ T cells from PBMCs. As to subset: CD45RA+ positively selected. Receptor source: a man younger than 35 in good health. Some clones in this sample may be carry-over from other donors' samples.

This clone was detected only a few times. This sequence joins TRBV2 and TRBJ2-2; 11 bases are a match to TRBD2. The CDR3 consists of 19 residues. Germline V CDR1 and CDR2: SNHLY, FYNNEI. J was trimmed by 1 base and V by 5 bases; bases with no gene match: 12. The CDR3 region is CASSTGLAGRRKNTGELFF. The DNA for the CDR3 is TGTGCCAGCAGTACTGGACTAGCGGGCCGCCGTAAGAACACCGGGGAGCTGTTTTTT.

Comments on this clone: Other DNA sequences from this sample encode an identical CDR3 as well. J is TRBJ1-5 and V is TRBV28, with 10 bases that match TRBD1. After removal of 5 bases from V and 3 bases from J, the junction contained 4 bases not matched to a gene. The CDR3 has 15 residues. The germline V gene has CDR1 MDHEN and CDR2 SYDVKM. CDR3 region: CASSPTGGVNQPQHF. CDR3 bases: TGTGCCAGCAGTCCGACAGGGGGCGTCAATCAGCCCCAGCATTTT.

The chain uses TRBV6-1 and TRBJ1-1; weak D call: TRBD1 (5 bases). V was cut by 5 bases and J by 8 bases, with 9 bases left in between. The CDR3 has 11 amino acids. Germline values: CDR1 MNHNS, CDR2 SASEGT. CDR3 DNA sequence: TGTGCCAGCAGTAAGGGGCTAGAAGCTTTCTTT. The encoded protein is CASSKGLEAFF.

This clone showed up just once. The identical CDR3 is also encoded by other nucleotide sequences in the sample. The J gene is TRBJ2-2, the V gene TRBV5-1, with D possibly matching TRBD2 (6 bases). The V gene lost 0 bases and the J gene lost 5 bases, with 8 bases spanning the gap. Germline V CDR1 and CDR2: SGHRS, YFSETQ. The CDR3 spans 14 residues. For the CDR3, the DNA is TGCGCCAGCAGCTTGGCCGGAGGGACCGGGGAGCTGTTTTTT. It translates to CASSLAGGTGELFF. Variable domain in full (rest from reference TRBV5-1 and TRBJ2-2): KAGVTQTPRYLIKTRGQQVTLSCSPISGHRSVSWYQQTPGQGLQFLFEYFSETQRNKGNFPGRFSGRQFSNSRSEMNVSTLELGDSALYLCASSLAGGTGELFFGEGSRLTVL.

This chain connects TRBV19 to TRBJ2-1, with a weak D call TRBD2 (5 bases). V lost 7 bases to trimming and J lost 15 bases, with 19 bases between them. This CDR3 is built from 12 residues. Germline V CDR1 and CDR2: LNHDA, SQIVND (reference sequence). The CDR3 protein is CASIEGGRGPFF. Written as DNA, the CDR3 is TGTGCCAGTATCGAGGGCGGAAGAGGGCCGTTCTTC.

The chain employs TRBV6-5 and TRBJ2-7; the match to TRBD2 covers 7 bases. V lost 5 bases and J lost 2; bases outside the gene matches: 9. Germline V lookup: CDR1 MNHEY, CDR2 SVGAGI. This CDR3 comprises 15 residues. The CDR3 DNA sequence: TGTGCCAGCAGTGGCCCCGGGGGGAGGACCTACGAGCAGTACTTC. Its translation: CASSGPGGRTYEQYF.

The chain is built from TRBV6-1 and TRBJ1-5; D may be TRBD1 (5 bases). The germline V gene encodes CDR1 MNHNS and CDR2 SASEGT. Between the trimmed V and J ends, which lost 6 bases and 0 bases, there was a span of 9 bases. The CDR3 contains 14 residues. The chain's CDR3 is CASRRQYSNQPQHF. DNA for the CDR3: TGTGCCAGCAGAAGACAGTATAGCAATCAGCCCCAGCATTTT.

This clone has just one count. Other DNA sequences in the sample encode the same CDR3. The chain joins TRBV2 to TRBJ1-2; D is ambiguous. V was pared by 4 bases and J by 4 bases, with 4 bases between. This CDR3 has 11 amino acids. From germline, CDR1 is SNHLY and CDR2 FYNNEI. The CDR3 reads CASSVLYGYTF. In DNA, the CDR3 is TGTGCCAGCAGTGTGCTCTATGGCTACACCTTC.

This chain joins TRBV19 and TRBJ2-4; no clear D. The V end lost 5 bases, the J end lost 1 base, and 15 bases lay between the germline ends. The CDR3 contains 16 residues. The germline gives CDR1 LNHDA, CDR2 SQIVND (reference sequence). This CDR3 reads CASSFQAIVAKNIQYF. In nucleotides, the CDR3 is TGTGCCAGTAGTTTCCAGGCCATTGTTGCCAAAAACATTCAGTACTTC. Full variable domain (missing parts from reference TRBV19 and TRBJ2-4): DGGITQSPKYLFRKEGQNVTLSCEQNLNHDAMYWYRQDPGQGLRLIYYSQIVNDFQKGDIAEGYSVSREKKESFPLTVTSAQKNPTAFYLCASSFQAIVAKNIQYFGAGTRLSVL.

This sequence joins TRBV30 and TRBJ2-5; 7 bases line up with TRBD2. The better agreement between TRBJ2-7 and the DNA end casts doubt on the J call. In germline, CDR1 is GTSNPN, CDR2 SVGIG (reference sequence). This CDR3 is 14 amino acids long. CDR3 sequence (DNA): TGTGCCTGGAACCGGCGGGGGAGCTCCTACGAGCAGTACTTC. It is translated as CAWNRRGSSYEQYF.

J is TRBJ2-1 and V is TRBV10-1; the D gene is possibly TRBD1 (6 bases). This CDR3 is 13 amino acids long. Germline V gene lookup returns CDR1 WNHNN and CDR2 SYGVQD (reference sequence). Trimming took 10 bases from V and 4 from J, leaving 14 bases between them. CDR3 residues: CAKETGVYNEQFF. DNA for the CDR3: TGCGCCAAGGAGACAGGAGTATACAATGAGCAGTTCTTC.

The rearrangement uses TRBV6-6 and TRBJ1-4; D remains ambiguous. CDR1 is MNHNY and CDR2 is SVGAGI in the germline V gene (reference sequence). This CDR3 has 11 residues. The V gene lost 5 bases and the J gene lost 7 bases, with 5 bases spanning the gap. CDR3 protein: CASSPGEKLFF. The DNA of the CDR3 is TGTGCCAGCAGTCCAGGTGAAAAACTGTTTTTT.

The J gene is TRBJ2-2, the V gene TRBV4-3; weak D call: TRBD1 (6 bases). The CDR3 has 17 amino acids. CDR1 and CDR2 (germline): LGHNA, YSLEER. Trimming stripped 1 base from V and 2 bases from J, with 14 bases between. The CDR3 protein is CASSQGKQGGNTGELFF. The CDR3 DNA reads TGCGCCAGCAGCCAAGGGAAACAGGGTGGTAACACCGGGGAGCTGTTTTTT.

This clone was observed once. The chain has TRBV19 and TRBJ1-5; a weak D match, TRBD1 (6 bases). Between the trimmed V and J ends, which lost 4 bases and 2 bases, there was a span of 6 bases. Germline V gene sequence: CDR1 LNHDA, CDR2 SQIVND (reference sequence). This CDR3 has 13 residues. The CDR3 reads CASSTGGNQPQHF. In DNA, the CDR3 is TGTGCCAGTAGTACAGGGGGCAATCAGCCCCAGCATTTT.

The chain employs TRBV2 and TRBJ2-1; no firm D call. This CDR3 is built from 16 residues. Trimming removed 8 bases at V and 8 bases at J, with 25 bases between. CDR1 and CDR2 from the germline V gene are SNHLY and FYNNEI. CDR3 sequence (DNA): TGTGCCAGCCCTTACTTTTGGACGTCAAGGCCCCATGAGCAGTTCTTC. Encoded protein: CASPYFWTSRPHEQFF.

The sample holds a few counts of this clone. The sample has other DNA sequences that encode this CDR3 too. V and J are TRBV29-1 and TRBJ1-1, with D perhaps TRBD1 (5 bases). The CDR3 extends over 13 amino acids. Germline V CDR1 and CDR2: SQVTM, ANQGSEA. The V end lost 1 base, the J end lost 4 bases, and 10 bases lay between the germline ends. The CDR3 region is CSVEGGVGTEAFF. In nucleotides, the CDR3 is TGCAGCGTTGAAGGAGGGGTTGGCACTGAAGCTTTCTTT.

The chain recombines TRBV28 with TRBJ2-7; D possibly uses TRBD1 or TRBD2 (6 bases each). The V end was cut by 3 bases, the J end by 1 base, with 13 bases between. The CDR3 runs 15 residues. Per the germline V gene, CDR1 is MDHEN and CDR2 is SYDVKM. CDR3 bases: TGTGCCAGCAGTTTCGGGGGCGCGGATTCCTACGAGCAGTACTTC. Its translation is CASSFGGADSYEQYF.

V and J are TRBV28 and TRBJ2-7; TRBD2 matches at 7 bases. V shed 5 bases, J shed 1 base, and the junction held 8 bases outside the gene matches. Per the germline V gene, CDR1 is MDHEN and CDR2 is SYDVKM. This CDR3 spans 15 amino acids. Here the CDR3 DNA reads TGTGCCAGCAGTCCCCACGGGGGGATTTCCTACGAGCAGTACTTC. Its translation is CASSPHGGISYEQYF.

This sequence joins TRBV30 and TRBJ2-5, with a tentative D call TRBD2 (5 bases). The germline V gene has CDR1 GTSNPN and CDR2 SVGIG (reference sequence). The CDR3 is 13 residues long. The V end lost 2 bases, the J end lost 5 bases, and 12 bases lay between the germline ends. Here the CDR3 reads CAWSPRTGETQYF. The CDR3 DNA reads TGTGCCTGGAGTCCGAGGACTGGGGAGACCCAGTACTTC.

The chain recombines TRBV10-3 with TRBJ2-3; TRBD2 matches 12 bases. J lost 8 bases, V lost 2 bases, and 5 bases had no gene match. Germline CDR1 ENHRY, CDR2 SYGVKD. This CDR3 is built from 15 residues. The CDR3 loop is CAISEETSGSGTQYF. For the CDR3, the DNA is TGTGCCATCAGTGAGGAGACTAGCGGGAGTGGTACGCAGTATTTT.

The chain uses TRBV20-1 and TRBJ1-2; D remains ambiguous. V dropped 7 bases and J dropped 8 bases, with 14 bases sitting between them. Germline CDR1 DFQATT, CDR2 SNEGSKA (reference sequence). CDR3 length equals 11 residues. CDR3 nucleotide sequence: TGCAGTGTCCTCTTCCGGTTCGGCTACACCTTC. This gives the protein CSVLFRFGYTF.

The V and J genes are TRBV6-1 and TRBJ2-7, with 9 positions matching TRBD1. The J segment lost 3 bases and the V segment lost 4 bases, leaving 4 bases of the junction unmatched. CDR1 MNHNS and CDR2 SASEGT come from the germline V gene. The CDR3 sequence is 14 residues long. The CDR3 spells CASSADRGDYEQYF. DNA of the CDR3: TGTGCCAGCAGTGCGGACAGGGGCGACTACGAGCAGTACTTC.

J is TRBJ1-1 and V is TRBV5-3; 10 nucleotides align to TRBD1. TRBV5-3 is an ORF; its function is uncertain. The CDR3 is 17 residues long. Trimming took 0 bases from V and 0 from J; bases not matched to a gene: 5. The CDR3 protein is CARSLEGDRGMNTEAFF. The CDR3 DNA is TGTGCCAGAAGCTTGGAAGGGGACAGGGGAATGAACACTGAAGCTTTCTTT.

Details on this clone: The same CDR3 is also encoded by other DNA sequences in this sample. This chain's CDR3 is CASSGLAGSSYNEQFF. CDR3 DNA sequence: TGCGCCAGCAGTGGGCTAGCGGGAAGCTCCTACAATGAGCAGTTCTTC. The V and J genes are TRBV5-1 and TRBJ2-1, with TRBD2 matching over 9 bases. V was pared by 5 bases and J by 0 bases, with 6 bases of the junction left unmatched. CDR1 SGHRS and CDR2 YFSETQ come from the germline V gene. CDR3 size: 16 residues.

The chain joins TRBV10-3 to TRBJ2-5, with TRBD2 matching 8 bases. J was trimmed by 5 bases and V by 2 bases; bases with no gene match: 7. There are 15 residues in the CDR3. Germline lookup yields CDR1 ENHRY and CDR2 SYGVKD. The CDR3 protein is CAISEIAGPWETQYF. Here the CDR3 DNA reads TGTGCCATCAGTGAGATAGCGGGACCGTGGGAGACCCAGTACTTC.